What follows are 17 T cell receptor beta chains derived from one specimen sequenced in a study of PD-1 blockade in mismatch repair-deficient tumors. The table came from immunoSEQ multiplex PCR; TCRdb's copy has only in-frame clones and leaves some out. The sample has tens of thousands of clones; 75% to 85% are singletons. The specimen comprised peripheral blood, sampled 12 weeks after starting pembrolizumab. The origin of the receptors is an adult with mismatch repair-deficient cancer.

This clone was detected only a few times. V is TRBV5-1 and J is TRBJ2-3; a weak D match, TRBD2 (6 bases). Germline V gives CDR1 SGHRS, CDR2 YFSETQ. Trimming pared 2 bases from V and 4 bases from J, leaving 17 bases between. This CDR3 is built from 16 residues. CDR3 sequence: CASSLMGGTSPDTQYF. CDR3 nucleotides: TGCGCCAGCAGCTTAATGGGCGGGACTTCCCCAGATACGCAGTATTTT.

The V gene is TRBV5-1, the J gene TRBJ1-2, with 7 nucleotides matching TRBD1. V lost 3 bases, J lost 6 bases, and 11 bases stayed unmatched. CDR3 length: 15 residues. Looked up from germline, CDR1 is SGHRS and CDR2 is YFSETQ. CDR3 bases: TGCGCCAGCAGCTCCTATAGGACAGGCATCGATGGCTACACCTTC. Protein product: CASSSYRTGIDGYTF.

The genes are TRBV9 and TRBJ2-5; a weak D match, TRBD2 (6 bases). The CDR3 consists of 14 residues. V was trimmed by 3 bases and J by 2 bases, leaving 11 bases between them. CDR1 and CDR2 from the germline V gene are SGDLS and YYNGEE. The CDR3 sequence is CASSALAEQETQYF. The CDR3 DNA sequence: TGTGCCAGCAGCGCCTTAGCGGAGCAAGAGACCCAGTACTTC.

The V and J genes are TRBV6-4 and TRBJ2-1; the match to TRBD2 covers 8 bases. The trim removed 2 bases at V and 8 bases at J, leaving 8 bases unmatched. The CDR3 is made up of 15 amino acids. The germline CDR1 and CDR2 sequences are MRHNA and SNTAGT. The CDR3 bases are TGTGCCAGCAGTGACGAGAGCGGGAGCGGGCATGAGCAGTTCTTC. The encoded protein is CASSDESGSGHEQFF.

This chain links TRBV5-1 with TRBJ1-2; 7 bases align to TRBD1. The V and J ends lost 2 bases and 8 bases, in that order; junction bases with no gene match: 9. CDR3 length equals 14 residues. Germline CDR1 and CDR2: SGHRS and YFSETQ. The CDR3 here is CASSFTGQRTGYTF. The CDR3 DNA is TGCGCCAGCAGCTTTACGGGACAGAGAACGGGCTACACCTTC.

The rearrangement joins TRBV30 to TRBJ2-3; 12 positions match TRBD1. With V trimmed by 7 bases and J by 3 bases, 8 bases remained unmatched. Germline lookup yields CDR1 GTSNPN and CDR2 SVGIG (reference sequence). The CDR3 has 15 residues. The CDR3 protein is CASSPGQGATDTQYF. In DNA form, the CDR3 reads TGTGCCTCATCCCCGGGACAGGGGGCGACAGATACGCAGTATTTT.

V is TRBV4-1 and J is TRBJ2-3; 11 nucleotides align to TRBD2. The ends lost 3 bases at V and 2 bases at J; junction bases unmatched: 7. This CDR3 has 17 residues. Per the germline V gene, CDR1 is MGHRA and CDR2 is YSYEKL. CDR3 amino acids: CASSHALSGRDTDTQYF. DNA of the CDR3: TGCGCCAGCAGCCATGCACTTAGCGGGAGGGACACAGATACGCAGTATTTT.

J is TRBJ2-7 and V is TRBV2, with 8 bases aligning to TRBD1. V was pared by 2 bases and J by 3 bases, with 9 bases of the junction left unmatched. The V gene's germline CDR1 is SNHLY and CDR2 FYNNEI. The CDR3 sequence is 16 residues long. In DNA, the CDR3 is TGTGCCAGCAGTGAACCTTGGGACAGGCCAGACTACGAGCAGTACTTC. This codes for CASSEPWDRPDYEQYF.

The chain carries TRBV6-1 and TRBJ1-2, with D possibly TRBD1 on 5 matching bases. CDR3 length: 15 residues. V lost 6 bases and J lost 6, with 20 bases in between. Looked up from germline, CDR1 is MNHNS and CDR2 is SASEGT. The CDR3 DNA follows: TGTGCCAGCAGCCTAGGGGTAGCCTTTAGTCATGGCTACACCTTC. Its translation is CASSLGVAFSHGYTF.

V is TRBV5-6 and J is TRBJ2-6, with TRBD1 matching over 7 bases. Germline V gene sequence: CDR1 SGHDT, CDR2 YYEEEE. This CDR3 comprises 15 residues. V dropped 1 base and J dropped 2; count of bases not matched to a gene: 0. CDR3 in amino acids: CASSLQGAGANVLTF. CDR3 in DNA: TGTGCCAGCAGCTTGCAGGGGGCTGGGGCCAACGTCCTGACTTTC.

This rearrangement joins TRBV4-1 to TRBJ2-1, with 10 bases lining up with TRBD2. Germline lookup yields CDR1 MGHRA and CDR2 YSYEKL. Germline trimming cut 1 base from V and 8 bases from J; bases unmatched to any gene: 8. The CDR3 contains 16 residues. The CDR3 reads CASSQVGLAGDYEQFF. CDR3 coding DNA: TGCGCCAGCAGCCAAGTCGGGCTAGCGGGAGACTATGAGCAGTTCTTC.

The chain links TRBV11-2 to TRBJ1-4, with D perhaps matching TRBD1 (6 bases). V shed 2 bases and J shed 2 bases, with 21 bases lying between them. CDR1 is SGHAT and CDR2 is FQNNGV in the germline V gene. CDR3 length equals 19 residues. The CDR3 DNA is TGTGCCAGCAGCTTATCGCTCCGGGGGCGGCTGTCTACTAATGAAAAACTGTTTTTT. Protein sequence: CASSLSLRGRLSTNEKLFF.

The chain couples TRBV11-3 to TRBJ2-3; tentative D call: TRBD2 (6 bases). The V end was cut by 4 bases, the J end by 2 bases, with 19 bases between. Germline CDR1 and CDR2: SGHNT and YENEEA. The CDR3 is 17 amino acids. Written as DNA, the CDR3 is TGTGCCAGCAGCTGGGACCAGTTAGCGGAAGCCACAGATACGCAGTATTTT. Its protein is CASSWDQLAEATDTQYF.

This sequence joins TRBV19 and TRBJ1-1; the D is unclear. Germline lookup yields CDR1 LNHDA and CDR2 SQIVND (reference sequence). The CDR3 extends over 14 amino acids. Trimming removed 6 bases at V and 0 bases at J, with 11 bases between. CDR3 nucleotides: TGTGCCAGTAGATGGGGAGGTCTGAACACTGAAGCTTTCTTT. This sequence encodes CASRWGGLNTEAFF.

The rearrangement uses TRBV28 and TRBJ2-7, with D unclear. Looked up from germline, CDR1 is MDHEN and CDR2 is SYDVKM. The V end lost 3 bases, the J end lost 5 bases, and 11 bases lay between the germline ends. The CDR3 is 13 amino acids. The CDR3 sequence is CASSLASLNEQYF. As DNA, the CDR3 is TGTGCCAGCAGTTTGGCCTCGCTGAACGAGCAGTACTTC.

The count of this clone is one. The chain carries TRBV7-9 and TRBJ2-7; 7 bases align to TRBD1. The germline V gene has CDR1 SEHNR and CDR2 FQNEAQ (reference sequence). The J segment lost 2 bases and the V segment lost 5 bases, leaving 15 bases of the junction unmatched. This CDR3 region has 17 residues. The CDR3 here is CASSPGFLRDRAYEQYF. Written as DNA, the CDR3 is TGTGCCAGCAGCCCGGGGTTCCTCCGGGACAGAGCCTACGAGCAGTACTTC. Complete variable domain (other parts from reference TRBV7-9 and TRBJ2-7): DTGVSQNPRHKITKRGQNVTFRCDPISEHNRLYWYRQTLGQGPEFLTYFQNEAQLEKSRLLSDRFSAERPKGSFSTLEIQRTEQGDSAMYLCASSPGFLRDRAYEQYFGPGTRLTVT.

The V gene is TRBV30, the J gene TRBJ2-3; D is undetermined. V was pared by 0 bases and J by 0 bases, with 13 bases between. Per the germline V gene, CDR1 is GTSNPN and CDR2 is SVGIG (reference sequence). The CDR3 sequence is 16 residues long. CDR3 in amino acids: CAWSVLAVSSTDTQYF. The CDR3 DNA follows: TGTGCCTGGAGTGTACTCGCGGTATCAAGCACAGATACGCAGTATTTT.